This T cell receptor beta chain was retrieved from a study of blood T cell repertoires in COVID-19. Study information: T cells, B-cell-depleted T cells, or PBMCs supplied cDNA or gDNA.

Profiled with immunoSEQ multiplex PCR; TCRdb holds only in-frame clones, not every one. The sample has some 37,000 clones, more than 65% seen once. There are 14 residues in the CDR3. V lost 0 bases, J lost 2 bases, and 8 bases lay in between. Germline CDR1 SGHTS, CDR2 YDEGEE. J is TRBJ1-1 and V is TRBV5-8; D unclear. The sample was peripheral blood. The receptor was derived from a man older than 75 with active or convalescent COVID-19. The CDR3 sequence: CASSLVGRNTEAFF. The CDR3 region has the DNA TGTGCCAGCAGCTTGGTAGGGAGAAACACTGAAGCTTTCTTT. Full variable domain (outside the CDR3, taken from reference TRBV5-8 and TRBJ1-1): EAGVTQSPTHLIKTRGQQATLRCSPISGHTSVYWYQQALGLGLQFLLWYDEGEERNRGNFPPRFSGRQFPNYSSELNVNALELEDSALYLCASSLVGRNTEAFFGQGTRLTVV.